Each of the 15 T cell receptor beta chains below was sequenced from the same sample in a study of T cell responses to AZD1222 COVID-19 vaccine. Here immunoSEQ multiplex PCR was the method, and the copy in TCRdb shows in-frame clones only, minus some. The table records 110,000 or so clones, about nine tenths of them present only once. The source was peripheral blood, collected on day 0 of AZD1222 vaccination. The receptors were sampled from an adult in good health.

The chain has TRBV10-1 and TRBJ2-5, with TRBD2 matching 14 bases. CDR3 length: 16 amino acids. Germline lookup yields CDR1 WNHNN and CDR2 SYGVQD (reference sequence). V dropped 5 bases and J dropped 2; count of bases not matched to a gene: 4. The CDR3, as DNA: TGCGCCAGCAGTCAAGGACTAGCGGGAGGTCAAGAGACCCAGTACTTC. It yields the protein CASSQGLAGGQETQYF.

The rearrangement links TRBV29-1 to TRBJ2-7; tentatively, D is TRBD1 or TRBD2 (7 bases each). CDR1 and CDR2 (germline): SQVTM, ANQGSEA. V dropped 0 bases and J dropped 4 bases, with 16 bases sitting between them. This CDR3 is 15 amino acids long. In DNA, the CDR3 is TGCAGCGTTGAAGATCCAGGGGGGGCCCGGTACGAGCAGTACTTC. It is translated as CSVEDPGGARYEQYF.

The chain combines TRBV6-5 with TRBJ1-4, with 12 bases fitting TRBD1. The CDR3 is made up of 14 amino acids. The ends lost 5 bases at V and 11 bases at J; junction bases unmatched: 6. Germline V gene lookup returns CDR1 MNHEY and CDR2 SVGAGI. The chain's CDR3 is CASSRDRGPGKLFF. CDR3 DNA sequence: TGTGCCAGCAGTAGGGACAGGGGGCCAGGGAAACTGTTTTTT.

This CDR3 is CASSIGSGQGASGTGELFF. The CDR3 nucleotides read TGTGCCAGTAGTATCGGGTCGGGACAGGGGGCCTCGGGCACCGGGGAGCTGTTTTTT. V is TRBV19 and J is TRBJ2-2; 12 positions agree with TRBD1. The CDR3 is 19 amino acids. Per the germline V gene, CDR1 is LNHDA and CDR2 is SQIVND (reference sequence). V was clipped by 3 bases and J by 4 bases; unmatched bases: 12. The full variable domain, rest sourced from reference TRBV19 and TRBJ2-2, is DGGITQSPKYLFRKEGQNVTLSCEQNLNHDAMYWYRQDPGQGLRLIYYSQIVNDFQKGDIAEGYSVSREKKESFPLTVTSAQKNPTAFYLCASSIGSGQGASGTGELFFGEGSRLTVL.

The rearrangement joins TRBV19 to TRBJ1-2; D remains unclear. CDR3 length: 15 residues. V was shortened by 0 bases and J by 8 bases, with 16 bases between the two germline ends. Per germline, CDR1 LNHDA and CDR2 SQIVND (reference sequence). Here the CDR3 DNA reads TGTGCCAGTAGTATAGATCAGCTTTTTGGCAGCGGCTACACCTTC. Its protein is CASSIDQLFGSGYTF. Combining the CDR3 with reference TRBV19 and TRBJ1-2 gives the whole variable domain DGGITQSPKYLFRKEGQNVTLSCEQNLNHDAMYWYRQDPGQGLRLIYYSQIVNDFQKGDIAEGYSVSREKKESFPLTVTSAQKNPTAFYLCASSIDQLFGSGYTFGSGTRLTVV.

The rearrangement uses TRBV4-2 and TRBJ1-5; D gene ambiguous. Trimming took off 4 bases at V and 7 bases at J, with 11 bases between the two ends. The CDR3 is made up of 13 amino acids. Germline CDR1 reads LGHNA; CDR2 reads YNFKEQ. The CDR3 coding sequence is TGTGCCAGCAGCCCGTTCGTCGGCCAGCCCCAGCATTTT. This gives the protein CASSPFVGQPQHF.

This clone was counted once. This rearrangement joins TRBV12-3 or TRBV12-4 to TRBJ2-5, with D uncertain. The CDR3 is 13 amino acids. Trimming removed 6 bases at V and 1 base at J, with 9 bases between. CDR3: CASRSNLQETQYF. As DNA, the CDR3 is TGTGCCAGCAGGAGTAACCTCCAAGAGACCCAGTACTTC.

This chain links TRBV19 with TRBJ1-2, with 8 bases identical to TRBD1. In germline, CDR1 is LNHDA, CDR2 SQIVND (reference sequence). The CDR3 covers 15 residues. V gave up 6 bases and J gave up 2 bases; unmatched junction bases: 8. CDR3 loop: CASRQGASMNYGYTF. The CDR3 bases are TGTGCCAGTAGGCAGGGGGCCAGTATGAACTATGGCTACACCTTC.

This chain connects TRBV7-8 to TRBJ2-5; weak D call: TRBD1 (6 bases). The germline V gene has CDR1 SGHVS and CDR2 FQNEAQ. The V end was cut by 2 bases, the J end by 2 bases, with 15 bases between. CDR3 size: 16 residues. This CDR3 reads CASSLPYRTAQETQYF. The CDR3 coding sequence is TGTGCCAGCAGCTTACCGTATCGGACAGCTCAAGAGACCCAGTACTTC.

The gene calls are TRBV5-6 and TRBJ2-1, with 10 bases that match TRBD1. The CDR3 totals 16 residues. The V gene end was trimmed by 0 bases and the J gene end by 8 bases; junction bases not matched to a gene: 8. Germline values: CDR1 SGHDT, CDR2 YYEEEE. The CDR3 loop is CASSLVDRGTSDEQFF. As DNA, the CDR3 is TGTGCCAGCAGCTTGGTGGACAGGGGGACGAGCGATGAGCAGTTCTTC.

The chain has TRBV6-5 and TRBJ1-2, with 8 bases identical to TRBD1. J was trimmed by 3 bases and V by 6 bases; bases with no gene match: 3. CDR1 and CDR2 (germline): MNHEY, SVGAGI. The CDR3 is 13 amino acids. The CDR3 region has the DNA TGTGCCAGCAGATCGGGACAGGACTATGGCTACACCTTC. Translated: CASRSGQDYGYTF.

The rearrangement links TRBV6-5 to TRBJ1-6; D is uncertain. The CDR3 sequence is 15 residues long. Trimming left V 2 bases short and J 0 bases short, with 5 bases between. Germline CDR1 MNHEY, CDR2 SVGAGI. CDR3: CASSYLYSYNSPLHF. The CDR3 bases are TGTGCCAGCAGTTACCTGTACTCCTATAATTCACCCCTCCACTTT.

The J gene is TRBJ1-2, the V gene TRBV7-9, with D unresolved. Trimming removed 5 bases at V and 0 bases at J, with 16 bases between. This CDR3 has 16 residues. Germline CDR1 reads SEHNR; CDR2 reads FQNEAQ (reference sequence). Here the CDR3 DNA reads TGTGCCAGCAGCCCCCCTGGCAGTATAGCTAACTATGGCTACACCTTC. Encoded protein: CASSPPGSIANYGYTF.

The CDR3 DNA reads TGTGCCAGCAGCTTAGAGACAAGAGGCTACACCTTC. Encoded protein: CASSLETRGYTF. This sequence joins TRBV7-9 and TRBJ1-2; D gene uncertain. CDR1 and CDR2 (germline): SEHNR, FQNEAQ (reference sequence). The ends were cut back, 1 base at V and 8 bases at J, with 8 bases in the middle. The CDR3 consists of 12 residues.

The genes are TRBV24-1 and TRBJ2-2; tentative D call: TRBD2 (5 bases). V lost 7 bases, J lost 6 bases, and 17 bases lay in between. This CDR3 is 15 amino acids long. CDR1 is KGHDR, CDR2 SFDVKD, per germline. CDR3 nucleotide sequence: TGTGCCACCAGCCTGAGCGCGGGTGAACCCGGGGAGCTGTTTTTT. It encodes CATSLSAGEPGELFF.